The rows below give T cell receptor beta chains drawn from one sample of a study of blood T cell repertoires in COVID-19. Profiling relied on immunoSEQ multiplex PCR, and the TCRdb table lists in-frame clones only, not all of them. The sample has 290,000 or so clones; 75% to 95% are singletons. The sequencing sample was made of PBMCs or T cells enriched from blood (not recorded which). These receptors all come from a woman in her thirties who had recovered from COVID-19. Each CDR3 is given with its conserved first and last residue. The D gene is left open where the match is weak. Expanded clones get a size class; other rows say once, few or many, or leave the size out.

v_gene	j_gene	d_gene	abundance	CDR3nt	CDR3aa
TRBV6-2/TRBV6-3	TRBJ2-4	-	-	TGTGCCAGCAGCTCAGCCTCCCCGGGTAACATTCAGTACTTC	CASSSASPGNIQYF
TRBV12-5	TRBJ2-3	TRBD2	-	TGTGCTAGTGGTTTGCCCAGTGTACCGCAAACGGGAGGGGAGACAGATACGCAGTATTTT	CASGLPSVPQTGGETDTQYF
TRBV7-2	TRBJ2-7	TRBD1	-	TGTGCCAGCAGCACGCGACAGGGGGCGATCGCCGAGCAGTACTTC	CASSTRQGAIAEQYF
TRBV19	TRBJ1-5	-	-	TGTGCCAGTAGTATAAGCAGGGGAGAGCCTCAGCCCCAGCATTTT	CASSISRGEPQPQHF
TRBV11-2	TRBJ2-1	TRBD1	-	TGTGCCAGCAGCAAGGGACAGCCACTCTCCTACAATGAGCAGTTCTTC	CASSKGQPLSYNEQFF
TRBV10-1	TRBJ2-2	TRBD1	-	TGCGCCAGCAGAGGTTCCGACAGGGCAAGCACCGGGGAGCTGTTTTTT	CASRGSDRASTGELFF
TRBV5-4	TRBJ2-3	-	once	TGTGCCAGCAGCTTGGGATTTGCCGGGAGCACAGATACGCAGTATTTT	CASSLGFAGSTDTQYF
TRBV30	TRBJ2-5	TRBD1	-	TGTGCCTGGAGTGCGGGACAGGTGAACAAAGAGACCCAGTACTTC	CAWSAGQVNKETQYF
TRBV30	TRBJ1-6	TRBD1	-	TGTGCCTGGAGTCCCGACAGGGGATGGGGAAATTCACCCCTCCACTTT	CAWSPDRGWGNSPLHF
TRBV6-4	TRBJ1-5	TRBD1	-	TGTGCCAGCAGTTACCGGGACAGGGGGCAAAGAGAGAGGCAGCCCCAGCATTTT	CASSYRDRGQRERQPQHF
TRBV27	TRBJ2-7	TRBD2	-	TGTGCCAGCAGATGGACTAGCGGGAGTGGTGAGCAGTACTTC	CASRWTSGSGEQYF
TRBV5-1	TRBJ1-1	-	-	TGCGCCAGCAGCTTGGTGGGAGGGGGGAACACTGAAGCTTTCTTT	CASSLVGGGNTEAFF
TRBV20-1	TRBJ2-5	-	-	TGCAGCCCCCAGCGGGAAGAGACCCAGTACTTC	CSPQREETQYF
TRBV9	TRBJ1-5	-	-	TGTGCCAGCAGCGTAGGTGAAGGCGGAGGTCAGCCCCAGCATTTT	CASSVGEGGGQPQHF
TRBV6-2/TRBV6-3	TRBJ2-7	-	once	TGTGCCAGCAGTTACTCGGTATCGGCCTACGAGCAGTACTTC	CASSYSVSAYEQYF
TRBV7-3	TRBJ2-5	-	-	TGTGCCAGCAGCTTATACTACCAAGAGACCCAGTACTTC	CASSLYYQETQYF